The present TCR beta chain was sequenced within a study of blood T cell repertoires in COVID-19. Overall study context: T cells, B-cell-depleted T cells, or PBMCs provided the cDNA or gDNA that served as material.

As originally analysed: Nucleated cell number was recorded as an estimate derived from reference gene primer amplification. Generated by immunoSEQ multiplex PCR, the TCRdb table keeps only in-frame clones and is missing some. That table furnishes V, J and clone size, whereas the DNA furnished D and trimming. The profile shows roughly 370,000 clones, around nine tenths of them singletons. Enrollees, roughly 18 to 89 years old, lived in 20 to 25 US areas. Assignments of participants to cohorts depended upon their own reported clinical history. V shed 2 bases, J shed 7 bases, and the junction held 1 base outside the gene matches. CDR3 length equals 14 residues. CDR1 is SGDLS, CDR2 YYNGEE, per germline.

This TCR derives from a woman aged 45-59 years who had recovered from COVID-19. Input material: PBMCs or T cells enriched from blood (not recorded which). The gene calls are TRBV9 and TRBJ1-6; 9 nucleotides line up with TRBD1. The CDR3 region has the DNA TGTGCCAGCAGCGTCGGACAGGGGAATTCACCCCTCCACTTT. Its translation: CASSVGQGNSPLHF. Variable domain in full (rest from reference TRBV9 and TRBJ1-6): DSGVTQTPKHLITATGQRVTLRCSPRSGDLSVYWYQQSLDQGLQFLIQYYNGEERAKGNILERFSAQQFPDLHSELNLSSLELGDSALYFCASSVGQGNSPLHFGNGTRLTVT.